Described below is a single TCR beta chain sequence and its context. Its antigen is as yet unknown. The data belong to a study of identical twins. Study conclusions and caveats: Zero-insertion analyses might be partly confounded by invariant T cells like MAIT and iNKT. Memory repertoires showed no such pattern, whereas abundant cord blood beta clonotypes carried fewer insertions.

MiXCR was run by TCRdb on the 5' RACE reads, yielding one entry per CDR3 protein. Of some 1,700,000 distinct CDR3 sequences listed, 25% to 35% are singletons. From germline, CDR1 is SGHDT and CDR2 YYEEEE. Trimming took off 0 bases at V and 13 bases at J, with 23 bases between the two ends. The CDR3 runs to 16 residues. This chain uses TRBV5-6 with TRBJ2-1, with D possibly being TRBD2 (7 bases). The sequence came from a newborn girl in good health. Input material: cord blood. Written as DNA, the CDR3 is TGTGCCAGCAGCTTGGAAGGGGGGGTACGACAAGAGACCCAGTTCTTC. Translating gives CASSLEGGVRQETQFF.